The rows below give T cell receptor beta chains drawn from one sample of a study of CD8 T cells in ankylosing spondylitis. TCRdb ran MiXCR on the 5' RACE reads and lists one entry per CDR3 protein. The sample yields under 250,000 distinct CDR3 sequences, 32% seen once. Sequenced input: blood, either unsorted or a sorted T cell fraction (not recorded which). These receptors came from a male donor with ankylosing spondylitis or in good health (not recorded which). Each CDR3 is given with its conserved first and last residue. A D gene is named only where the DNA matches it firmly. The size of a clone is reported for some rows only, either as once, few or many, or as a class for expanded clones.

TRBD2 | TRBJ2-1 | NA | TRBV11-2 | CASSPPGLAGVGEQFF | TGTGCCAGCAGCCCCCCGGGACTAGCGGGGGTCGGTGAGCAGTTCTTC
TRBD1 | TRBJ2-2 | NA | TRBV20-1 | CSVRGQGDGTGELFF | TGCAGTGTACGCGGACAGGGGGACGGGACCGGGGAGCTGTTTTTT
TRBD2 | TRBJ2-3 | NA | TRBV7-2 | CASSQGLATDTQYF | TGTGCCAGCAGCCAAGGACTAGCGACAGATACGCAGTATTTT
TRBD2 | TRBJ2-1 | NA | TRBV9 | CASSTSGSSYNDQFF | TGTGCCAGCAGCACTAGCGGGAGCTCCTACAATGACCAGTTCTTC
NA | TRBJ2-2 | NA | TRBV15 | CATSRPPAGELFF | TGTGCCACCAGTAGACCTCCGGCCGGGGAGCTGTTTTTT
NA | TRBJ2-7 | NA | TRBV29-1 | CSVGDGYGEQYF | TGCAGCGTGGGGGACGGATACGGCGAGCAGTACTTC
TRBD2 | TRBJ2-5 | NA | TRBV3-1 | CASSPGTSGGALWF | TGTGCCAGCAGCCCTGGGACTAGCGGGGGCGCCTTGTGGTTC
TRBD2 | TRBJ2-3 | NA | TRBV20-1 | CSAKGGGAWDTQYF | TGCAGTGCTAAGGGCGGGGGGGCCTGGGATACGCAGTATTTT
NA | TRBJ2-5 | NA | TRBV20-1 | CCALPWERSEAETQYF | TGCTGTGCCCTCCCTTGGGAGAGGTCGGAGGCAGAGACCCAGTACTTC
NA | TRBJ2-1 | NA | TRBV28 | CASSPSGGEQFF | TGTGCCAGCAGTCCTTCAGGGGGGGAGCAGTTCTTC
TRBD2 | TRBJ2-7 | many | TRBV20-1 | CSAQGLVTYEQYF | TGCAGTGCTCAAGGACTAGTTACCTACGAGCAGTACTTC
TRBD2 | TRBJ2-1 | few | TRBV20-1 | CSAPERASGYNEQFF | TGCAGTGCCCCCGAACGGGCTAGCGGTTACAATGAGCAGTTCTTC
NA | TRBJ2-7 | NA | TRBV29-1 | CSVAVGTYEQYF | TGCAGCGTTGCGGTGGGAACCTACGAGCAGTACTTC
NA | TRBJ2-1 | NA | TRBV9 | CASSLPLAGPRDEQFF | TGTGCCAGCAGCCTCCCCCTAGCCGGCCCTAGAGATGAGCAGTTCTTC
NA | TRBJ2-7 | NA | TRBV7-2 | CASSLAGGNYEQYF | TGTGCCAGCAGCTTAGCCGGAGGAAACTACGAGCAGTACTTC
NA | TRBJ2-5 | NA | TRBV20-1 | CSATEGGAEETQYF | TGCAGTGCTACGGAGGGGGGGGCGGAAGAGACCCAGTACTTC
NA | TRBJ2-2 | NA | TRBV7-6 | CASSLETNTGELFF | TGTGCCAGCAGCTTAGAAACGAACACCGGGGAGCTGTTTTTT
NA | TRBJ1-5 | NA | TRBV6-1 | CASSDSRSYSNQPQHF | TGTGCCAGTTCGGATAGCCGCAGCTATAGCAATCAGCCCCAGCATTTT
NA | TRBJ2-3 | NA | TRBV3-1 | CASSQGDSRDTQYF | TGTGCCAGCAGCCAGGGTGACAGTAGAGATACGCAGTATTTT
NA | TRBJ2-3 | few | TRBV7-9 | CASSPPLDTQYF | TGTGCCAGCAGCCCACCCCTGGATACGCAGTATTTT
TRBD1 | TRBJ1-1 | few | TRBV29-1 | CSVGGQLSLEAFF | TGCAGCGTTGGGGGACAGCTAAGTTTGGAAGCTTTCTTT
NA | TRBJ1-1 | NA | TRBV6-6 | CASRPQETEAFF | TGTGCCAGCAGACCCCAGGAAACTGAAGCTTTCTTT
NA | TRBJ2-3 | few | TRBV5-1 | CASSRYRDTDTQYF | TGCGCCAGCAGTAGGTATAGGGACACAGATACGCAGTATTTT
NA | TRBJ1-3 | few | TRBV20-1 | CSAVGDSGNTIYF | TGCAGTGCGGTAGGCGACTCTGGAAACACCATATATTTT
NA | TRBJ2-3 | NA | TRBV9 | CASSVSTDGNTQYF | TGTGCCAGCAGCGTATCCACAGATGGGAATACGCAGTATTTT
NA | TRBJ2-7 | NA | TRBV2 | CASSGYEIEQYF | TGTGCCAGCAGTGGTTACGAAATTGAGCAGTACTTC
NA | TRBJ2-7 | NA | TRBV12-3/TRBV12-4 | CASSLEQILEQYF | TGTGCCAGCAGTTTAGAGCAGATTTTGGAGCAGTACTTC
TRBD1 | TRBJ2-1 | few | TRBV12-3/TRBV12-4 | CASSPRQGGLNEQFF | TGTGCCAGCAGTCCACGACAGGGGGGCTTAAATGAGCAGTTCTTC
NA | TRBJ2-7 | NA | TRBV4-1 | CASSQASALSSYEQYF | TGCGCCAGCAGCCAAGCAAGTGCCCTGAGCTCCTACGAGCAGTACTTC
NA | TRBJ1-5 | NA | TRBV12-3/TRBV12-4 | CASSTGTVNQPQHF | TGTGCCAGCAGTACCGGGACCGTCAATCAGCCCCAGCATTTT
NA | TRBJ2-1 | many | TRBV2 | CASSSGPGDEQFF | TGTGCCAGCAGTAGCGGGCCGGGGGATGAGCAGTTCTTC
NA | TRBJ1-1 | once | TRBV24-1 | CATSEGGGKSEAFF | TGTGCCACCAGTGAAGGCGGGGGAAAGTCTGAAGCTTTCTTT
TRBD2 | TRBJ2-1 | NA | TRBV5-6 | CASSLPSGGGGYNEQFF | TGTGCCAGCAGCTTGCCCAGTGGGGGCGGGGGGTACAATGAGCAGTTCTTC
NA | TRBJ1-1 | NA | TRBV29-1 | CSVYGVNTEAFF | TGCAGCGTTTATGGAGTGAACACTGAAGCTTTCTTT
NA | TRBJ2-1 | once | TRBV5-5 | CASSSKPGPRSYNEQFF | TGTGCCAGCAGCTCTAAGCCGGGACCGCGCTCCTACAATGAGCAGTTCTTC
NA | TRBJ2-7 | few | TRBV25-1 | CASASLGGAYEQYF | TGTGCCAGCGCAAGCCTCGGTGGGGCCTACGAGCAGTACTTC
NA | TRBJ1-1 | NA | TRBV15 | CATSRLENTEAFF | TGTGCCACCAGCAGACTGGAAAACACTGAAGCTTTCTTT
NA | TRBJ2-3 | NA | TRBV29-1 | CSVEDRYLMGKGTDTQYF | TGCAGCGTTGAAGATCGGTACCTAATGGGGAAGGGAACAGATACGCAGTATTTT
NA | TRBJ2-4 | NA | TRBV15 | CATSRGYRDPLQYF | TGTGCCACCAGCAGAGGGTACAGGGACCCCCTTCAGTACTTC
NA | TRBJ2-1 | few | TRBV4-1 | CASSPGPSSYNEQFF | TGCGCCAGCAGCCCCGGCCCGAGCTCCTACAATGAGCAGTTCTTC
NA | TRBJ1-1 | NA | TRBV28 | CASSKDGGPEAFF | TGTGCCAGCAGTAAGGATGGGGGTCCTGAAGCTTTCTTT
TRBD2 | TRBJ2-5 | NA | TRBV20-1 | CSARRLWGLAGEQETQYF | TGCAGTGCTAGGCGCTTGTGGGGACTAGCGGGGGAACAAGAGACCCAGTACTTC
TRBD1 | TRBJ1-2 | few | TRBV5-6 | CASNPQGYGYTF | TGTGCCAGCAATCCACAGGGGTATGGCTACACCTTC
NA | TRBJ1-1 | NA | TRBV7-8 | CASSLAGTLNTEAFF | TGTGCCAGCAGCTTAGCTGGCACATTGAACACTGAAGCTTTCTTT
NA | TRBJ1-1 | NA | TRBV20-1 | CSARDMGSTEAFF | TGCAGTGCTAGAGATATGGGGAGCACTGAAGCTTTCTTT
NA | TRBJ2-7 | few | TRBV10-2 | CASSDRVSVYKNYEQYF | TGCGCCAGCAGTGATCGAGTTTCTGTCTATAAGAACTACGAGCAGTACTTC
NA | TRBJ1-6 | NA | TRBV20-1 | CSAVVSFGGVNSPLHF | TGCAGTGCCGTTGTATCTTTTGGGGGAGTCAATTCACCCCTCCACTTT